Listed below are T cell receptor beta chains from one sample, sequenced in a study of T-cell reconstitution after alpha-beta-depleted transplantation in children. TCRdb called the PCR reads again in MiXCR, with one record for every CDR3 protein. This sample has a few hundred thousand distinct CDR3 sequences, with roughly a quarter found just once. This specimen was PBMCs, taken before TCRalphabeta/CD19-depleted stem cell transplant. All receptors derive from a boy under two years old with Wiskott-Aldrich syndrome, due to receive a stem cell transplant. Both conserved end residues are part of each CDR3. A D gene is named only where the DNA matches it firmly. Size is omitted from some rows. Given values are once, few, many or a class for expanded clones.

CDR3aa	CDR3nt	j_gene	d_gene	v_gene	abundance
CASSPTGLSQETQYF	TGTGCCAGCAGTCCGACAGGGCTGAGCCAAGAGACCCAGTACTTC	TRBJ2-5	TRBD1	TRBV2	NA
CASSSRSSNQPQHF	TGTGCCAGCAGCTCCAGATCGAGCAATCAGCCCCAGCATTTT	TRBJ1-5	NA	TRBV27	NA
CASSSRGNGNSPLHF	TGTGCCAGCAGTAGCAGGGGGAATGGGAATTCACCCCTCCACTTT	TRBJ1-6	TRBD1	TRBV6-1	NA
CASSVRGNGNTIYF	TGTGCCAGCTCTGTCAGGGGTAATGGAAACACCATATATTTT	TRBJ1-3	NA	TRBV6-1	NA
CASSAVRFGTPRTQYF	TGTGCCAGCAGCGCAGTCCGTTTCGGGACCCCGCGTACGCAGTATTTT	TRBJ2-3	NA	TRBV7-2	NA
CASSLDYPVSPLRF	TGTGCCAGCTCACTGGACTATCCGGTCTCACCCCTCCGCTTT	TRBJ1-6	NA	TRBV18	once
CASSLDGAYSYEQYF	TGCGCCAGCAGCTTGGACGGGGCCTACTCCTACGAGCAGTACTTC	TRBJ2-7	NA	TRBV5-1	NA
CASRGQGHSYEQYF	TGTGCCAGCAGGGGACAAGGACATTCTTACGAGCAGTACTTC	TRBJ2-7	NA	TRBV25-1	few
CSASNPAQSPFNEAFF	TGCAGTGCTAGTAACCCTGCACAGTCTCCCTTTAATGAAGCTTTCTTT	TRBJ1-1	NA	TRBV20-1	few
CASSDPTWDRRSSPLHF	TGTGCCAGCAGTGATCCAACCTGGGACAGGAGAAGCTCACCCCTCCACTTT	TRBJ1-6	TRBD1	TRBV25-1	few
CATAKTGGSTDTQYF	TGTGCCACGGCGAAGACAGGGGGCAGCACAGATACGCAGTATTTT	TRBJ2-3	TRBD1	TRBV15	NA
CSARTGRDQPQHF	TGCAGCGCAAGGACAGGGCGGGATCAGCCCCAGCATTTT	TRBJ1-5	TRBD1	TRBV29-1	NA
CAISEGILSGRISGEQFF	TGTGCCATCAGTGAGGGGATCCTTAGCGGGAGAATCAGCGGTGAGCAGTTCTTC	TRBJ2-1	TRBD2	TRBV10-3	NA
CASSQLRDNFSGNTIYF	TGCGCCAGCAGCCAATTACGGGACAACTTCTCTGGAAACACCATATATTTT	TRBJ1-3	NA	TRBV4-1	NA
CATSKMTSGNIQYF	TGTGCCACCAGCAAAATGACTAGCGGAAACATTCAGTACTTC	TRBJ2-4	TRBD2	TRBV15	few
CSARNSNQPQHF	TGCAGTGCTAGAAATAGCAATCAGCCCCAGCATTTT	TRBJ1-5	NA	TRBV20-1	NA
CASRRSAAYGYTF	TGTGCCAGCAGGAGGTCCGCAGCTTATGGCTACACCTTC	TRBJ1-2	NA	TRBV2	NA
CASSFRGTSGRSSYNEQFF	TGTGCCAGCAGCTTCCGGGGGACTAGCGGGAGGAGCTCCTACAATGAGCAGTTCTTC	TRBJ2-1	TRBD2	TRBV27	NA
CASSNTNPALNSPLHF	TGTGCCAGCAGCAACACCAACCCAGCCCTAAATTCACCCCTCCACTTT	TRBJ1-6	NA	TRBV12-3/TRBV12-4	NA
CATKKLAGGSDTQYF	TGTGCCACCAAGAAACTAGCGGGAGGTTCGGATACGCAGTATTTT	TRBJ2-3	TRBD2	TRBV10-3	NA
CASSRTGGHYGYTF	TGTGCCAGCAGCCGCACAGGGGGCCATTATGGCTACACCTTC	TRBJ1-2	TRBD1	TRBV3-1	once
CASSHGDGHYEQYF	TGTGCCAGCTCACATGGCGACGGCCACTACGAGCAGTACTTC	TRBJ2-7	NA	TRBV18	few
CASRTKGPTRIPYEQYF	TGTGCCAGCAGAACGAAGGGACCCACCAGGATCCCATACGAGCAGTACTTC	TRBJ2-7	NA	TRBV2	NA
CASSGTSANTGELFF	TGTGCCAGCAGCGGGACTAGCGCGAACACCGGGGAGCTGTTTTTT	TRBJ2-2	TRBD2	TRBV9	NA
CASSSASGEETQYF	TGTGCCAGCAGCTCTGCCTCAGGGGAAGAGACCCAGTACTTC	TRBJ2-5	NA	TRBV5-4	NA
CASSQVGGTSTDTQYF	TGTGCCAGCAGCCAAGTTGGGGGAACTAGCACAGATACGCAGTATTTT	TRBJ2-3	NA	TRBV4-2	few
CASSLNWNTEAFF	TGTGCCAGCAGCTTAAATTGGAACACTGAAGCTTTCTTT	TRBJ1-1	NA	TRBV7-8	NA
CASSLASPTDTQYF	TGCGCCAGCAGCTTGGCCAGTCCCACAGATACGCAGTATTTT	TRBJ2-3	NA	TRBV5-1	NA
CASSHREYNEQFF	TGTGCCAGCAGTCACCGGGAGTACAATGAGCAGTTCTTC	TRBJ2-1	NA	TRBV12-3/TRBV12-4	few
CSAREPPLKGNEQFF	TGCAGTGCTAGAGAGCCCCCTCTCAAAGGCAATGAGCAGTTCTTC	TRBJ2-1	NA	TRBV20-1	NA